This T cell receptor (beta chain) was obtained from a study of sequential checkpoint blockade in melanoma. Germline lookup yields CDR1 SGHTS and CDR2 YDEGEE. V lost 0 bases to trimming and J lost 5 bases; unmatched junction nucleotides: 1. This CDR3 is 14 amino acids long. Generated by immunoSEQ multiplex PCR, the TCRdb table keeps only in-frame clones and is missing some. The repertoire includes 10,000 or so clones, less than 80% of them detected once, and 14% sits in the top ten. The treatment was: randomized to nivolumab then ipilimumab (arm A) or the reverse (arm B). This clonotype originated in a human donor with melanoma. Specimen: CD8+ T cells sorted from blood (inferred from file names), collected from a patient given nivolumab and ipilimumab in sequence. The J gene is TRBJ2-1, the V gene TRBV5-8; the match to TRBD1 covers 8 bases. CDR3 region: CASSLDRGNNEQFF. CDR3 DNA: TGTGCCAGCAGCTTGGACAGGGGGAACAATGAGCAGTTCTTC.